This TCR beta chain was found in a study of T-cell reconstitution after alpha-beta-depleted transplantation in children (dated by TCRdb to 2016 to 2017). The study in broad terms: The study quantitatively tracked T-cell immune reconstitution after TCRalphabeta/CD19-depleted allogeneic hematopoietic cell transplantation in children using TCR repertoire profiling.

The method behind the library was PCR. Sequencing was performed on an Illumina HiSeq 2500. TCR library preparation used molecular barcoding, with unique molecular identifiers applied to normalize quantification of the TCRbeta repertoire. TCRdb trimmed public reads at Q25 via fastp, called clones via MiXCR and kept in-frame beta chains. One record per CDR3 amino acid sequence lists the most common genes and DNA. The sample includes 450,000 to 600,000 distinct CDR3 sequences, with approximately 20% observed a single time. 2.5% to 3.5% of the sample lies in the top ten. According to the germline V gene (reference sequence), CDR1 reads DFQATT and CDR2 reads SNEGSKA. Measured from the cysteine to the phenylalanine, the CDR3 is 14 residues long. The only DNA kept is the CDR3, 42 bases in frame from the first base. A distance of 17 bases separates the germline ends of V and J, which lose 4 bases and 5 bases respectively.

As to this clonotype: Its binding antigen is unknown. No clone much larger than this one lies a single base away; base qualities are absent.

The source material was PBMCs from the stem cell graft donor, sampled from the stem cell graft. The TCR sequence derives from a human donor who donated a stem cell graft to a child with acute lymphoblastic leukemia. This chain joins TRBV20-1 to TRBJ1-2; TRBD1 is perhaps the D gene, given 6 matching bases. For the CDR3, the sequence is CSATGQRSIYGYTF. The DNA reads as follows: TGCAGTGCTACCGGACAGAGAAGCATTTATGGCTACACCTTC.